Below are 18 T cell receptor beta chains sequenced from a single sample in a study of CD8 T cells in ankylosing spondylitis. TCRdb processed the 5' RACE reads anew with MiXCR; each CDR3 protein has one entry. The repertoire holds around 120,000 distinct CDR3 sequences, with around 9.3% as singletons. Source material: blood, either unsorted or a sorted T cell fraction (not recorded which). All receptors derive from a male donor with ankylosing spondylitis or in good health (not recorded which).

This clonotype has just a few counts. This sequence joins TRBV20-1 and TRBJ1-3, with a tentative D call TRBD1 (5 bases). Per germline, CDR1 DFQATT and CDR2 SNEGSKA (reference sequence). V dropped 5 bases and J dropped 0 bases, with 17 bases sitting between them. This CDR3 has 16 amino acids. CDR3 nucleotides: TGCAGTGCTGGGGCGAGAACCCGGTTCTCTGGAAACACCATATATTTT. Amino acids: CSAGARTRFSGNTIYF.

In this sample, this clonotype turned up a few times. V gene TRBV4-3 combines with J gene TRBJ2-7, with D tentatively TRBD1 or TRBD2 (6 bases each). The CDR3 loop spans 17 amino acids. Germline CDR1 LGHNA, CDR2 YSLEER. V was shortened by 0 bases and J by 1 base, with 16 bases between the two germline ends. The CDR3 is CASSQDLMGGRSYEQYF. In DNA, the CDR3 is TGCGCCAGCAGCCAAGATCTGATGGGGGGCCGGTCCTACGAGCAGTACTTC.

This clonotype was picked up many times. For the CDR3, the DNA is TGTGCCAGCAGCTCAAATAGGGAGGGACCCAGCACAGATACGCAGTATTTT. Amino acid sequence: CASSSNREGPSTDTQYF. The chain couples TRBV12-3 or TRBV12-4 to TRBJ2-3; TRBD2 matches 7 bases. After removal of 6 bases from V and 0 bases from J, the junction contained 12 bases not matched to a gene. The CDR3 length is 17 residues.

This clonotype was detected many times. CDR3 sequence (DNA): TGCGCCAGCAGCCAAGATGGGTGGGGCTCCTACGAGCAGTACTTC. Amino acid sequence: CASSQDGWGSYEQYF. The genes are TRBV4-1 and TRBJ2-7, with D unclear. Trimming removed 0 bases at V and 0 bases at J, with 9 bases between. This CDR3 is 15 amino acids long. Germline values: CDR1 MGHRA, CDR2 YSYEKL.

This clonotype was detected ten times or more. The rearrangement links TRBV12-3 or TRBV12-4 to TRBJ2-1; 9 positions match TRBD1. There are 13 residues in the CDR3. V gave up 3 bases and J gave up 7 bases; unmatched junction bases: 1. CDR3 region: CASSLDRGNEQFF. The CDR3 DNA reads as TGTGCCAGCAGTTTGGACAGGGGAAATGAGCAGTTCTTC.

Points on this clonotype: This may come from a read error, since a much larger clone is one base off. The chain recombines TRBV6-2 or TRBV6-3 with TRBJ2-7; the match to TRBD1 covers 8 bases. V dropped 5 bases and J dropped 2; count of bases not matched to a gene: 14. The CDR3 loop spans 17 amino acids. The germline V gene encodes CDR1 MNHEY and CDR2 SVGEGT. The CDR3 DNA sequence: TGTGCCAGCAGTGACCCCCTTTACAGGGGGACAACCTACGAGCAGTACTTC. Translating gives CASSDPLYRGTTYEQYF.

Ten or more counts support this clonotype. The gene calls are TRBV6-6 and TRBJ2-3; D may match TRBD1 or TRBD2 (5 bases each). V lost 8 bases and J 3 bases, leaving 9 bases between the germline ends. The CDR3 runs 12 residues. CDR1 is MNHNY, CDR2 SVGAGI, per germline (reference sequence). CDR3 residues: CASSGHTDTQYF. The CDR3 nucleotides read TGTGCCAGCTCGGGGCATACAGATACGCAGTATTTT.

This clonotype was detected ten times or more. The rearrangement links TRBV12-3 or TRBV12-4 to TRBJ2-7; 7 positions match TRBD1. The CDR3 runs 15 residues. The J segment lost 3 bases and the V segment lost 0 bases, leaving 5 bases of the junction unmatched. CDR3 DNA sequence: TGTGCCAGCAGTTTAGCGGGGTCAGGGGGCTACGAGCAGTACTTC. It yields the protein CASSLAGSGGYEQYF.

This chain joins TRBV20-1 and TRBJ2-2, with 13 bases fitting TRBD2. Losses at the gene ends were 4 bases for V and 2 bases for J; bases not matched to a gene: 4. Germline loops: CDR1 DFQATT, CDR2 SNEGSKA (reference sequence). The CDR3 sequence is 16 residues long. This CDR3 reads CSATGLAGPNTGELFF. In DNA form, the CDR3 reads TGCAGTGCTACGGGACTAGCGGGGCCAAACACCGGGGAGCTGTTTTTT.

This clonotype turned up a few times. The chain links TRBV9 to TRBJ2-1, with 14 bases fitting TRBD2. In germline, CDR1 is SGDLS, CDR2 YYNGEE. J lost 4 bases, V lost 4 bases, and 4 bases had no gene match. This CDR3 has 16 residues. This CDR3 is CASSSRLAGGYNEQFF. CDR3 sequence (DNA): TGTGCCAGCAGCTCACGACTAGCGGGAGGGTACAATGAGCAGTTCTTC.

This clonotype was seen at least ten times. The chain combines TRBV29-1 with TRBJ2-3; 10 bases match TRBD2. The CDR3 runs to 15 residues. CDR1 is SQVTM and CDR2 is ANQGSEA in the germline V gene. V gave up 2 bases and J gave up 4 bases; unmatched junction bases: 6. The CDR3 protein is CSVEFPSGSADTQYF. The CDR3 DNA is TGCAGCGTTGAATTCCCTAGCGGGAGCGCAGATACGCAGTATTTT.

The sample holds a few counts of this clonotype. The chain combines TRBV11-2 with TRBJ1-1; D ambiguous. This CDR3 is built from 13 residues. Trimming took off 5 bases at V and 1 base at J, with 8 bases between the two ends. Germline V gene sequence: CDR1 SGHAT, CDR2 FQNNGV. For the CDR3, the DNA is TGTGCCAGCAGCCCCCAGAGGAACACTGAAGCTTTCTTT. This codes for CASSPQRNTEAFF.

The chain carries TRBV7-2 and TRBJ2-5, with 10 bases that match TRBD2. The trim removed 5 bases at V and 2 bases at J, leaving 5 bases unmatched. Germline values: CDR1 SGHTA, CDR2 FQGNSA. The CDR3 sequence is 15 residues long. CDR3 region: CASSTPSGGQETQYF. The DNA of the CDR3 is TGTGCCAGCAGCACACCTAGCGGGGGACAAGAGACCCAGTACTTC.

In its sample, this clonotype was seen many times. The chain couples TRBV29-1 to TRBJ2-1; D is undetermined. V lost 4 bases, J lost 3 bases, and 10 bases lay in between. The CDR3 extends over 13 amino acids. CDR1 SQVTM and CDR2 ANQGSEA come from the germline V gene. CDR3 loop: CSVGKGRYNEQFF. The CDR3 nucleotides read TGCAGCGTTGGGAAGGGCCGCTACAATGAGCAGTTCTTC.

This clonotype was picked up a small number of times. In DNA, the CDR3 is TGTGCCACCAGTGATTCAGGGCGTGGTGCGGGTACGCAGTATTTT. Amino acids: CATSDSGRGAGTQYF. The chain couples TRBV24-1 to TRBJ2-3; D is perhaps TRBD1 or TRBD2 (5 bases each). This CDR3 has 15 residues. Per the germline V gene, CDR1 is KGHDR and CDR2 is SFDVKD. V was trimmed by 2 bases and J by 8 bases, leaving 16 bases between them.

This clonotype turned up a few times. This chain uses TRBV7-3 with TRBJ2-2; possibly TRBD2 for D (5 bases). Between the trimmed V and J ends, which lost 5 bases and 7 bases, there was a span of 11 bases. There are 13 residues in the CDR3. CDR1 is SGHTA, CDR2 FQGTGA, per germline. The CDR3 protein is CASSRNGDGELFF. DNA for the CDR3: TGTGCCAGCAGCCGAAACGGGGACGGGGAGCTGTTTTTT.

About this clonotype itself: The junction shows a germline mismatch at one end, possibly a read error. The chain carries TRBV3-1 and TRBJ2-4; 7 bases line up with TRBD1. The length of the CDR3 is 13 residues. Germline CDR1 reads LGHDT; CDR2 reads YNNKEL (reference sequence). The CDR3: CASSRQGENSQYF. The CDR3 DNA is TGTGCCAGCAGCAGGCAGGGGGAAAACAGTCAGTACTTC.

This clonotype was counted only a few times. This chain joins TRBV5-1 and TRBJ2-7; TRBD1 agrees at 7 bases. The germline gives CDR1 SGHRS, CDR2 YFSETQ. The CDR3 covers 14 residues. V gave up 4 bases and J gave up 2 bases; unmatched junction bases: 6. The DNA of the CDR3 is TGCGCCAGCAGCATCCGACAGGGTACCTACGAGCAGTACTTC. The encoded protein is CASSIRQGTYEQYF.